These 20 T cell receptor beta chains were sequenced from one sample in a study of cytomegalovirus exposure and HLA in healthy donors. With 60 Vbeta and 13 Jbeta primers, the PCR was carried out. Libraries were prepared by immunoSEQ multiplex PCR; TCRdb keeps only in-frame clonotypes and omits some of them. The sample shows some 130,000 clones, roughly 83% of them seen only once. The source material was PBMCs. Receptor source: a girl aged 2-9 years in good health and CMV-seronegative.

In nucleotides, the CDR3 is TGTGCCAGCAGCTTTGCTCCAGGCATGAACACTGAAGCTTTCTTT. It encodes CASSFAPGMNTEAFF. The chain links TRBV7-8 to TRBJ1-1, with no clear D. V gave up 3 bases and J gave up 0 bases, with 11 bases separating them. Germline-derived CDR1 and CDR2 are SGHVS and FQNEAQ. The CDR3 covers 15 residues.

The CDR3 loop reads CASSRRQGEAFF. Written as DNA, the CDR3 is TGTGCCAGCAGTAGACGGCAGGGGGAAGCTTTCTTT. The chain couples TRBV11-3 to TRBJ1-1; D perhaps matches TRBD1 (6 bases). Per the germline V gene, CDR1 is SGHNT and CDR2 is YENEEA. The length of the CDR3 is 12 residues. V was clipped by 6 bases and J by 8 bases, with 13 bases between them.

The chain recombines TRBV4-2 with TRBJ2-3; tentative D call: TRBD2 (6 bases). V gave up 4 bases and J gave up 2 bases, with 16 bases separating them. The germline V gene has CDR1 LGHNA and CDR2 YNFKEQ. There are 16 residues in the CDR3. The chain's CDR3 is CASSREDGGPTDTQYF. CDR3 in DNA: TGTGCCAGCAGCCGAGAGGACGGGGGTCCCACAGATACGCAGTATTTT.

The chain recombines TRBV19 with TRBJ2-2; D might be TRBD1 (6 bases). Germline CDR1 is LNHDA and CDR2 is SQIVND (reference sequence). The CDR3 runs to 17 residues. The V end was cut by 7 bases, the J end by 6 bases, with 24 bases between. CDR3 coding DNA: TGTGCCAGTATGGGGACGTGGGGGCGCCAGTTTTCCGGGGAGCTGTTTTTT. Protein product: CASMGTWGRQFSGELFF.

The chain has TRBV6-6 and TRBJ1-5; D may be TRBD1 (6 bases). Germline V gives CDR1 MNHNY, CDR2 SVGAGI (reference sequence). V lost 7 bases to trimming and J lost 2 bases, with 18 bases between them. The CDR3 is made up of 16 amino acids. The DNA for the CDR3 is TGTGCCAGCATGGGGACAACGGGCTCGGGCAATCAGCCCCAGCATTTT. Amino acid sequence: CASMGTTGSGNQPQHF.

This chain joins TRBV7-9 and TRBJ2-7, with TRBD1 identical over 10 bases. The CDR3 is 15 residues long. The germline CDR1 and CDR2 sequences are SEHNR and FQNEAQ (reference sequence). The ends lost 4 bases at V and 0 bases at J; junction bases unmatched: 3. Here the CDR3 reads CASSSRTGGSYEQYF. DNA for the CDR3: TGTGCCAGCAGCTCGCGGACAGGGGGCTCCTACGAGCAGTACTTC.

J is TRBJ2-7 and V is TRBV5-6; maybe TRBD2 (6 bases). The V and J ends lost 2 bases and 1 base respectively, with 13 bases between them. Germline CDR1 reads SGHDT; CDR2 reads YYEEEE. The CDR3 is made up of 15 amino acids. CDR3 residues: CASSLGEVASYEQYF. As DNA, the CDR3 is TGTGCCAGCAGCTTAGGGGAGGTTGCTTCCTACGAGCAGTACTTC.

The chain carries TRBV5-1 and TRBJ1-2; no reliable D call. The length of the CDR3 is 15 residues. Germline V lookup: CDR1 SGHRS, CDR2 YFSETQ. V dropped 1 base and J dropped 6 bases, with 16 bases sitting between them. The CDR3 is CASSLYMASVDGYTF. The CDR3 nucleotides read TGCGCCAGCAGCTTGTATATGGCCTCCGTTGATGGCTACACCTTC.

The chain combines TRBV7-9 with TRBJ2-3; 13 nucleotides line up with TRBD2. Germline-derived CDR1 and CDR2 are SEHNR and FQNEAQ (reference sequence). CDR3 length: 16 residues. V shed 5 bases and J 0 bases; nucleotides not matched to a gene: 2. This CDR3 is CASSLGLAGSTDTQYF. CDR3 sequence (DNA): TGTGCCAGCAGCCTGGGACTAGCGGGAAGCACAGATACGCAGTATTTT.

The chain recombines TRBV15 with TRBJ2-5; TRBD2 is a possible D gene (7 bases). V was clipped by 0 bases and J by 5 bases, with 10 bases between them. The CDR3 runs 14 residues. Germline CDR1 is LNHNV and CDR2 is YYDKDF (reference sequence). CDR3 nucleotide sequence: TGTGCCACCAGCAGAGATAGGGGGGGGGAGACCCAGTACTTC. Encoded protein: CATSRDRGGETQYF. Combining the CDR3 with reference TRBV15 and TRBJ2-5 gives the whole variable domain DAMVIQNPRYQVTQFGKPVTLSCSQTLNHNVMYWYQQKSSQAPKLLFHYYDKDFNNEADTPDNFQSRRPNTSFCFLDIRSPGLGDTAMYLCATSRDRGGETQYFGPGTRLLVL.

The rearrangement links TRBV5-1 to TRBJ2-1, with TRBD1 matching 7 bases. The length of the CDR3 is 15 residues. After removal of 0 bases from V and 6 bases from J, the junction contained 6 bases not matched to a gene. Germline CDR1 and CDR2: SGHRS and YFSETQ. This chain's CDR3 is CASSLADRDGNEQFF. CDR3 sequence (DNA): TGCGCCAGCAGCTTGGCAGACAGGGATGGCAATGAGCAGTTCTTC. The entire variable domain, with the rest obtained from reference TRBV5-1 and TRBJ2-1, is as follows: KAGVTQTPRYLIKTRGQQVTLSCSPISGHRSVSWYQQTPGQGLQFLFEYFSETQRNKGNFPGRFSGRQFSNSRSEMNVSTLELGDSALYLCASSLADRDGNEQFFGPGTRLTVL.

This clone was found a few times. The chain employs TRBV11-2 and TRBJ2-3; 14 nucleotides align to TRBD2. Unmatched junction bases numbered 9, after V lost 3 bases and J lost 4 bases. In germline, CDR1 is SGHAT, CDR2 FQNNGV. This CDR3 comprises 18 residues. CDR3 in DNA: TGTGCCAGCAGCTTTGGGACTAGCGGGAGCGTGATGGCAGATACGCAGTATTTT. This gives the protein CASSFGTSGSVMADTQYF.

The rearrangement links TRBV7-6 to TRBJ2-3; maybe TRBD2 (6 bases). This CDR3 contains 14 residues. Trimming stripped 5 bases from V and 6 bases from J, with 15 bases between. Germline V gives CDR1 SGHVS, CDR2 FNYEAQ. The CDR3 spells CASSLGGSSDTQYF. CDR3 DNA sequence: TGTGCCAGCAGCCTAGGAGGGTCATCGGATACGCAGTATTTT.

This clone has a single count. The chain links TRBV30 to TRBJ2-5; 10 positions agree with TRBD2. The CDR3 runs 19 residues. J gave up 5 bases and V 0 bases, and 18 bases lay outside the gene matches. The germline CDR1 and CDR2 sequences are GTSNPN and SVGIG (reference sequence). The CDR3 reads CAWSVWFSQRGGGSETQYF. The CDR3 DNA sequence: TGTGCCTGGAGTGTTTGGTTTTCGCAGCGGGGGGGAGGGTCTGAGACCCAGTACTTC.

This chain joins TRBV25-1 and TRBJ2-7; 8 bases are a match to TRBD2. The CDR3 covers 17 residues. Germline V CDR1 and CDR2: MGHDK, SYGVNS. V lost 2 bases, J lost 2 bases, and 11 bases stayed unmatched. CDR3 DNA: TGTGCCAGCAGTGAACCTTCTTTGGCGGGAGGTCCCTACGAGCAGTACTTC. Translated: CASSEPSLAGGPYEQYF.

The V and J genes are TRBV4-1 and TRBJ2-1; D gene ambiguous. V gave up 1 base and J gave up 10 bases, with 14 bases separating them. CDR3 length: 14 amino acids. From germline, CDR1 is MGHRA and CDR2 YSYEKL. The CDR3 bases are TGCGCCAGCAGCCAAGGGCCTTTAGCCGGAGAGCAGTTCTTC. Residues: CASSQGPLAGEQFF.

This chain joins TRBV5-4 and TRBJ2-7, with TRBD1 matching 8 bases. Germline-derived CDR1 and CDR2 are SGHNT and YYREEE (reference sequence). The J segment lost 9 bases and the V segment lost 1 base, leaving 9 bases of the junction unmatched. The CDR3 sequence is 14 residues long. The CDR3 nucleotides are TGTGCCAGCAGCTTGCGAGGGTCAGGGGGCGTGCAGTACTTC. Its protein product is CASSLRGSGGVQYF. Full variable domain (outside the CDR3, taken from reference TRBV5-4 and TRBJ2-7): ETGVTQSPTHLIKTRGQQVTLRCSSQSGHNTVSWYQQALGQGPQFIFQYYREEENGRGNFPPRFSGLQFPNYSSELNVNALELDDSALYLCASSLRGSGGVQYFGPGTRLTVT.

The J gene is TRBJ2-1, the V gene TRBV28; no reliable D call. Germline values: CDR1 MDHEN, CDR2 SYDVKM. The V end lost 6 bases, the J end lost 4 bases, and 16 bases lay between the germline ends. The CDR3 runs to 15 residues. The CDR3 DNA sequence: TGTGCCAGCAGCACCTCCTTTGCGAGTTACAATGAGCAGTTCTTC. It yields the protein CASSTSFASYNEQFF.

In this sample, this clone turned up a few times. The rearrangement links TRBV5-1 to TRBJ1-5; D possibly corresponds to TRBD1 (6 bases). The CDR3 loop spans 14 amino acids. The germline gives CDR1 SGHRS, CDR2 YFSETQ. Trimming shortened V by 4 bases and J by 4 bases, and 12 bases separated the two germline ends. The CDR3 nucleotides read TGCGCCAGCAGCGAGGAGACAGGAAATCAGCCCCAGCATTTT. Encoded protein: CASSEETGNQPQHF.

This chain uses TRBV5-1 with TRBJ2-1, with TRBD2 matching over 7 bases. The CDR3 loop spans 16 amino acids. Germline V CDR1 and CDR2: SGHRS, YFSETQ. The V and J ends lost 1 base and 5 bases, in that order; junction bases with no gene match: 9. CDR3 nucleotides: TGCGCCAGCAGCTTGAGGAGGGCTAGCGGAAACAATGAGCAGTTCTTC. Protein product: CASSLRRASGNNEQFF.